A selection of T cell receptor beta chains follows, all from one sample in a study of blood T cell repertoires in COVID-19. TCRdb's copy holds only in-frame clones and misses some; the assay was immunoSEQ multiplex PCR. The repertoire holds some 110,000 clones, roughly 90% seen once, with approximately 8% in the top ten. What was sequenced was peripheral blood. The receptors here all came from a man between 70 and 80 years old who had recovered from COVID-19. Both conserved end residues are part of each CDR3. Each record gives: clone size, D gene, J gene, V gene, CDR3 protein, CDR3 DNA. The D gene is left open where the match is weak. Size values are once, few and many counts, or a class for expanded clones, and some rows have none.

clone size: few
D gene: TRBD1
J gene: TRBJ1-2
V gene: TRBV29-1
CDR3 protein: CSVRQGAEGYTF
CDR3 DNA: TGCAGCGTTAGACAGGGGGCGGAGGGCTACACCTTC

clone size: -
D gene: TRBD2
J gene: TRBJ2-7
V gene: TRBV4-3
CDR3 protein: CASSQDGGAKNEQYF
CDR3 DNA: TGCGCCAGCAGCCAAGACGGGGGGGCTAAAAACGAGCAGTACTTC

clone size: -
D gene: -
J gene: TRBJ2-1
V gene: TRBV11-1
CDR3 protein: CASNDRYNEQFF
CDR3 DNA: TGTGCCAGCAACGACAGATACAATGAGCAGTTCTTC

clone size: once
D gene: TRBD2
J gene: TRBJ2-7
V gene: TRBV28
CDR3 protein: CASSLPDYGGLAVRYEQYF
CDR3 DNA: TGTGCCAGCAGTTTACCCGATTATGGCGGACTAGCGGTACGGTACGAGCAGTACTTC

clone size: -
D gene: TRBD1
J gene: TRBJ1-6
V gene: TRBV7-2
CDR3 protein: CASSLGASGGLPLHF
CDR3 DNA: TGTGCCAGCAGCTTAGGGGCGTCAGGGGGGCTTCCCCTCCACTTT

clone size: -
D gene: TRBD1
J gene: TRBJ2-7
V gene: TRBV7-9
CDR3 protein: CASSPFATGGYEQYF
CDR3 DNA: TGTGCCAGCAGCCCCTTCGCGACAGGGGGGTACGAGCAGTACTTC

clone size: many
D gene: -
J gene: TRBJ1-1
V gene: TRBV6-5
CDR3 protein: CASRTIRQVYTEAFF
CDR3 DNA: TGTGCCAGCAGGACGATTCGACAGGTTTACACTGAAGCTTTCTTT

clone size: -
D gene: -
J gene: TRBJ1-3
V gene: TRBV6-5
CDR3 protein: CASSLTSGNTIYF
CDR3 DNA: TGTGCCAGCAGCCTAACCTCAGGAAACACCATATATTTT

clone size: -
D gene: -
J gene: TRBJ2-5
V gene: TRBV7-3
CDR3 protein: CASSLTNAGAETQYF
CDR3 DNA: TGTGCCAGCAGCTTAACGAATGCGGGGGCCGAGACCCAGTACTTC

clone size: -
D gene: -
J gene: TRBJ1-2
V gene: TRBV5-4
CDR3 protein: CASSFAGANYGYTF
CDR3 DNA: TGTGCCAGCAGCTTCGCAGGGGCTAACTATGGCTACACCTTC

clone size: few
D gene: -
J gene: TRBJ2-2
V gene: TRBV2
CDR3 protein: CASSERGTGELFF
CDR3 DNA: TGTGCCAGCAGTGAAAGGGGGACCGGGGAGCTGTTTTTT

clone size: few
D gene: -
J gene: TRBJ1-2
V gene: TRBV19
CDR3 protein: CASFRRGRGYTF
CDR3 DNA: TGTGCCAGTTTCCGGAGGGGCCGGGGCTACACCTTC

clone size: few
D gene: TRBD2
J gene: TRBJ2-7
V gene: TRBV7-2
CDR3 protein: CASSPSPYRSSGRKYEQYF
CDR3 DNA: TGTGCCAGCAGCCCATCCCCGTACCGGAGTAGCGGGAGAAAGTACGAGCAGTACTTC

clone size: -
D gene: -
J gene: TRBJ1-5
V gene: TRBV18
CDR3 protein: CASSPNRDNQPQHF
CDR3 DNA: TGTGCCAGCTCACCAAACCGGGACAATCAGCCCCAGCATTTT

clone size: -
D gene: TRBD1
J gene: TRBJ2-2
V gene: TRBV19
CDR3 protein: CASSREDRGLTGELFF
CDR3 DNA: TGTGCCAGTAGTAGAGAGGACAGGGGGCTCACCGGGGAGCTGTTTTTT

clone size: -
D gene: TRBD2
J gene: TRBJ2-2
V gene: TRBV28
CDR3 protein: CASSRGLAGTGELFF
CDR3 DNA: TGTGCCAGCAGTCGCGGACTAGCGGGCACCGGGGAGCTGTTTTTT

clone size: -
D gene: TRBD1
J gene: TRBJ2-7
V gene: TRBV10-3
CDR3 protein: CAISGDRGKHEQYF
CDR3 DNA: TGTGCCATCAGCGGGGACAGGGGGAAACACGAGCAGTACTTC

clone size: -
D gene: -
J gene: TRBJ2-6
V gene: TRBV2
CDR3 protein: CASSAEASGANVLTF
CDR3 DNA: TGTGCCAGCAGTGCAGAGGCCTCTGGGGCCAACGTCCTGACTTTC

clone size: -
D gene: -
J gene: TRBJ2-7
V gene: TRBV5-1
CDR3 protein: CASSLGRGGEQYF
CDR3 DNA: TGCGCCAGCAGCTTGGGCAGGGGTGGCGAGCAGTACTTC

clone size: -
D gene: -
J gene: TRBJ1-6
V gene: TRBV5-5
CDR3 protein: CASSLGGPSPLHF
CDR3 DNA: TGTGCCAGCAGCCTGGGGGGGCCTTCACCCCTCCACTTT

clone size: -
D gene: TRBD1
J gene: TRBJ1-5
V gene: TRBV7-9
CDR3 protein: CASSITGGAGNQPQHF
CDR3 DNA: TGTGCCAGCAGCATAACAGGGGGCGCAGGCAATCAGCCCCAGCATTTT

clone size: -
D gene: -
J gene: TRBJ1-1
V gene: TRBV6-5
CDR3 protein: CASRLVGLTEAFF
CDR3 DNA: TGTGCCAGCAGACTCGTGGGGCTCACTGAAGCTTTCTTT

clone size: -
D gene: -
J gene: TRBJ1-4
V gene: TRBV3-1/TRBV3-2
CDR3 protein: CASSPPSGKLFF
CDR3 DNA: TGTGCCAGCAGCCCCCCCTCAGGGAAACTGTTTTTT

clone size: -
D gene: -
J gene: TRBJ1-3
V gene: TRBV15
CDR3 protein: CATSRGGPGNTIYF
CDR3 DNA: TGTGCCACCAGCAGAGGGGGCCCTGGAAACACCATATATTTT

clone size: -
D gene: TRBD2
J gene: TRBJ2-1
V gene: TRBV7-3
CDR3 protein: CASSPSSGSFNEQFF
CDR3 DNA: TGTGCCAGCAGCCCCTCTAGCGGGAGTTTCAATGAGCAGTTCTTC

clone size: -
D gene: TRBD2
J gene: TRBJ2-2
V gene: TRBV24-1
CDR3 protein: CATSEPGTRSGELFF
CDR3 DNA: TGTGCCACCAGTGAACCCGGGACTAGATCCGGGGAGCTGTTTTTT

clone size: -
D gene: -
J gene: TRBJ1-2
V gene: TRBV30
CDR3 protein: CAWNQGTNYGYTF
CDR3 DNA: TGTGCCTGGAACCAGGGAACTAACTATGGCTACACCTTC

clone size: -
D gene: TRBD1
J gene: TRBJ2-1
V gene: TRBV11-2
CDR3 protein: CASSQTGYPNEQFF
CDR3 DNA: TGTGCCAGCAGCCAGACAGGGTATCCGAATGAGCAGTTCTTC

clone size: -
D gene: -
J gene: TRBJ1-4
V gene: TRBV28
CDR3 protein: CASSLRVRNEKLFF
CDR3 DNA: TGTGCCAGCAGTTTGAGGGTTCGAAATGAAAAACTGTTTTTT

clone size: -
D gene: TRBD1
J gene: TRBJ1-5
V gene: TRBV28
CDR3 protein: CASRVQGNQPQHF
CDR3 DNA: TGTGCCAGCAGAGTACAGGGGAACCAGCCCCAGCATTTT

clone size: few
D gene: TRBD1
J gene: TRBJ1-1
V gene: TRBV5-4
CDR3 protein: CASSPRDRGNTEAFF
CDR3 DNA: TGTGCCAGCAGCCCCCGGGACAGGGGTAACACTGAAGCTTTCTTT

clone size: -
D gene: -
J gene: TRBJ1-2
V gene: TRBV5-4
CDR3 protein: CASSLDGYGYTF
CDR3 DNA: TGTGCCAGCAGCTTGGACGGCTATGGCTACACCTTC

clone size: -
D gene: -
J gene: TRBJ1-1
V gene: TRBV6-5
CDR3 protein: CASSFSVNTEAFF
CDR3 DNA: TGTGCCAGCAGTTTTTCCGTGAACACTGAAGCTTTCTTT

clone size: -
D gene: -
J gene: TRBJ2-5
V gene: TRBV12-3/TRBV12-4
CDR3 protein: CASSFYFQETQYF
CDR3 DNA: TGTGCCAGCAGTTTTTACTTCCAAGAGACCCAGTACTTC

clone size: -
D gene: -
J gene: TRBJ1-1
V gene: TRBV2
CDR3 protein: CASRERLTANTEAFF
CDR3 DNA: TGTGCCAGCAGGGAACGTCTTACAGCCAACACTGAAGCTTTCTTT

clone size: -
D gene: TRBD2
J gene: TRBJ2-2
V gene: TRBV7-8
CDR3 protein: CASSFAFSSGRTATGELFF
CDR3 DNA: TGTGCCAGCAGCTTCGCTTTTTCTAGCGGGAGGACCGCGACCGGGGAGCTGTTTTTT

clone size: -
D gene: TRBD1
J gene: TRBJ1-5
V gene: TRBV7-2
CDR3 protein: CASSPDREQPQHF
CDR3 DNA: TGTGCCAGCAGCCCGGACAGGGAGCAGCCCCAGCATTTT

clone size: -
D gene: -
J gene: TRBJ2-5
V gene: TRBV27
CDR3 protein: CASSPLTGYETQYF
CDR3 DNA: TGTGCCAGCAGTCCTCTTACAGGGTATGAGACCCAGTACTTC

clone size: -
D gene: TRBD2
J gene: TRBJ2-1
V gene: TRBV5-1
CDR3 protein: CASSLDLAGGPGNEQFF
CDR3 DNA: TGCGCCAGCAGCTTGGACCTAGCGGGAGGGCCCGGCAATGAGCAGTTCTTC

clone size: -
D gene: TRBD2
J gene: TRBJ2-4
V gene: TRBV9
CDR3 protein: CASSVGDSGRWAKNIQYF
CDR3 DNA: TGTGCCAGCAGCGTAGGGGATAGCGGGAGGTGGGCCAAAAACATTCAGTACTTC

clone size: -
D gene: -
J gene: TRBJ1-1
V gene: TRBV7-3
CDR3 protein: CASSLEVNTEAFF
CDR3 DNA: TGTGCCAGCAGCCTCGAGGTGAACACTGAAGCTTTCTTT

clone size: -
D gene: -
J gene: TRBJ2-7
V gene: TRBV18
CDR3 protein: CASSPDAQGINEQYF
CDR3 DNA: TGTGCCAGCTCACCAGATGCCCAGGGTATAAACGAGCAGTACTTC

clone size: -
D gene: -
J gene: TRBJ2-1
V gene: TRBV5-4
CDR3 protein: CASSLRGNNEQFF
CDR3 DNA: TGTGCCAGCAGCTTGCGGGGGAACAATGAGCAGTTCTTC

clone size: -
D gene: TRBD1
J gene: TRBJ2-7
V gene: TRBV5-1
CDR3 protein: CASSSRDRAYEQYF
CDR3 DNA: TGCGCCAGCAGCTCCCGGGACAGAGCCTACGAGCAGTACTTC

clone size: -
D gene: TRBD2
J gene: TRBJ2-7
V gene: TRBV13
CDR3 protein: CATMRSGGRGEQYF
CDR3 DNA: TGTGCCACCATGCGTAGCGGGGGCCGAGGGGAGCAGTACTTC

clone size: -
D gene: -
J gene: TRBJ2-7
V gene: TRBV28
CDR3 protein: CASLVGQGSSYEQYF
CDR3 DNA: TGTGCCAGCCTTGTGGGGCAGGGAAGCTCCTACGAGCAGTACTTC

clone size: -
D gene: -
J gene: TRBJ1-2
V gene: TRBV3-1/TRBV3-2
CDR3 protein: CASSPLGGEGYGGYTF
CDR3 DNA: TGTGCCAGCAGCCCGCTGGGGGGAGAGGGGTACGGTGGCTACACCTTC

clone size: -
D gene: -
J gene: TRBJ2-7
V gene: TRBV9
CDR3 protein: CASSASGVSREQYF
CDR3 DNA: TGTGCCAGCAGCGCATCAGGGGTTTCACGCGAGCAGTACTTC

clone size: -
D gene: -
J gene: TRBJ2-7
V gene: TRBV7-8
CDR3 protein: CASSPAYEQYF
CDR3 DNA: TGTGCCAGCAGCCCAGCCTACGAGCAGTACTTC

clone size: -
D gene: -
J gene: TRBJ2-7
V gene: TRBV6-5
CDR3 protein: CASSYGDSSAYEQYF
CDR3 DNA: TGTGCCAGCAGTTACGGAGACTCCAGCGCCTACGAGCAGTACTTC

clone size: -
D gene: TRBD2
J gene: TRBJ2-2
V gene: TRBV10-3
CDR3 protein: CASRELAGTTGELFF
CDR3 DNA: TGTGCCTCACGAGAACTAGCGGGTACCACCGGGGAGCTGTTTTTT

clone size: -
D gene: -
J gene: TRBJ1-3
V gene: TRBV3-1/TRBV3-2
CDR3 protein: CASSQGRGSTIYF
CDR3 DNA: TGTGCCAGCAGCCAGGGTCGGGGGAGCACCATATATTTT

clone size: -
D gene: TRBD1
J gene: TRBJ2-7
V gene: TRBV5-6
CDR3 protein: CASSLGQGNYEQYF
CDR3 DNA: TGTGCCAGCAGCTTGGGACAGGGGAACTACGAGCAGTACTTC